The 13 T cell receptor beta chains presented below share a single source sample, sequenced in a study of cytomegalovirus exposure and HLA in healthy donors. PCR used 60 Vbeta primers and 13 Jbeta primers. Data came from immunoSEQ multiplex PCR; TCRdb stores just in-frame clones and leaves some out. The data contain about 110,000 clones, less than 75% of them singletons. Input material: PBMCs. Receptor source: a man in his forties or fifties in good health and CMV-seropositive.

This clone appeared a single time. The chain joins TRBV15 to TRBJ1-4; a possible D gene is TRBD1 (5 bases). Germline CDR1 and CDR2: LNHNV and YYDKDF (reference sequence). The CDR3 loop spans 15 amino acids. V lost 2 bases to trimming and J lost 6 bases, with 13 bases between them. This CDR3 is CATSRNNRMDEKLFF. The CDR3, as DNA: TGTGCCACCAGCAGAAATAACAGGATGGATGAAAAACTGTTTTTT.

V usage is TRBV7-9 and J usage is TRBJ1-1; 10 nucleotides agree with TRBD1. V trimming: 2 bases; J trimming: 4 bases; junction bases outside the gene matches: 13. This CDR3 contains 18 residues. Germline lookup yields CDR1 SEHNR and CDR2 FQNEAQ (reference sequence). The CDR3 loop is CASSLNPGQGIESTEAFF. DNA of the CDR3: TGTGCCAGCAGCTTAAACCCGGGACAGGGGATCGAGAGCACTGAAGCTTTCTTT.

V usage is TRBV25-1 and J usage is TRBJ1-2; D gene uncertain. Germline V gives CDR1 MGHDK, CDR2 SYGVNS. The CDR3 is made up of 10 amino acids. Trimming took 8 bases from V and 3 from J, leaving 4 bases between them. Here the CDR3 reads CASEHYGYTF. CDR3 DNA: TGTGCCAGCGAGCACTATGGCTACACCTTC.

The sample holds a few counts of this clone. The chain is built from TRBV6-5 and TRBJ2-7; 8 bases map to TRBD1. Germline trimming cut 4 bases from V and 6 bases from J; bases unmatched to any gene: 11. The CDR3 length is 15 residues. CDR1 MNHEY and CDR2 SVGAGI come from the germline V gene. This CDR3 reads CASSLTPPDRGEQYF. The CDR3 DNA sequence: TGTGCCAGCAGTTTGACCCCCCCAGACAGGGGCGAGCAGTACTTC.

This chain uses TRBV9 with TRBJ1-2; D possibly corresponds to TRBD1 (6 bases). CDR3 length: 14 residues. Trimming cost V 6 bases and J 1 base, with 13 bases left between them. Per germline, CDR1 SGDLS and CDR2 YYNGEE. Here the CDR3 reads CASNKTDSNYGYTF. The CDR3 nucleotides are TGTGCCAGCAACAAAACGGACAGTAACTATGGCTACACCTTC.

The rearrangement links TRBV29-1 to TRBJ1-1, with TRBD1 identical over 10 bases. From germline, CDR1 is SQVTM and CDR2 ANQGSEA. V shed 4 bases and J 7 bases; nucleotides not matched to a gene: 6. The CDR3 covers 13 residues. DNA for the CDR3: TGCAGCGTTGTGACAGGGGGCTTACTTGAAGCTTTCTTT. Translation gives CSVVTGGLLEAFF.

The chain links TRBV6-1 to TRBJ1-2; no clear D. Trimming took 6 bases from V and 4 from J, leaving 12 bases between them. The germline V gene has CDR1 MNHNS and CDR2 SASEGT. The CDR3 is made up of 13 amino acids. This chain's CDR3 is CASSPSGVYGYTF. CDR3 bases: TGTGCCAGCAGCCCAAGCGGGGTCTATGGCTACACCTTC.

V is TRBV10-2 and J is TRBJ1-2, with unresolved D. Between the trimmed V and J ends, which lost 8 bases and 5 bases, there was a span of 18 bases. CDR1 WSHSY and CDR2 SAAADI come from the germline V gene. The CDR3 has 14 residues. The CDR3 region is CASWRADSGYGYTF. As DNA, the CDR3 is TGCGCCAGCTGGAGGGCAGACTCTGGATATGGCTACACCTTC.

V and J are TRBV5-6 and TRBJ2-7, with TRBD2 as a possible D gene (5 bases). Germline V CDR1 and CDR2: SGHDT, YYEEEE. The CDR3 runs 13 residues. Between the trimmed V and J ends, which lost 0 bases and 7 bases, there was a span of 11 bases. CDR3 nucleotide sequence: TGTGCCAGCAGCTTGGGAGGGTTGGGGGAGCAGTACTTC. Translated: CASSLGGLGEQYF.

The rearrangement links TRBV19 to TRBJ2-5; D remains ambiguous. CDR3 length equals 10 residues. V dropped 10 bases and J dropped 2 bases, with 5 bases sitting between them. Germline CDR1 LNHDA, CDR2 SQIVND (reference sequence). CDR3 in amino acids: CANYQETQYF. CDR3 sequence (DNA): TGTGCCAACTATCAAGAGACCCAGTACTTC.

This clone was counted only a few times. The rearrangement links TRBV4-1 to TRBJ2-2, with TRBD1 matching 10 bases. CDR3 length: 16 residues. After removal of 1 base from V and 1 base from J, the junction contained 0 bases not matched to a gene. Germline CDR1 and CDR2: MGHRA and YSYEKL. CDR3 in DNA: TGCGCCAGCAGCCAAGGGACAGGGGGGAACACCGGGGAGCTGTTTTTT. It yields the protein CASSQGTGGNTGELFF.

This clone appeared a few times. V is TRBV30 and J is TRBJ1-2; 9 positions agree with TRBD1. Trimming at V came to 0 bases and at J to 2 bases, leaving 1 base not matched to a gene. CDR3 length: 14 residues. Germline V gene data show CDR1 as GTSNPN and CDR2 as SVGIG (reference sequence). CDR3: CAWSVGTGNYGYTF. As DNA, the CDR3 is TGTGCCTGGAGTGTGGGGACAGGGAACTATGGCTACACCTTC. Complete variable domain (other parts from reference TRBV30 and TRBJ1-2): SQTIHQWPATLVQPVGSPLSLECTVEGTSNPNLYWYRQAAGRGLQLLFYSVGIGQISSEVPQNLSASRPQDRQFILSSKKLLLSDSGFYLCAWSVGTGNYGYTFGSGTRLTVV.

The gene calls are TRBV9 and TRBJ2-2; the match to TRBD2 covers 7 bases. The CDR3 spans 17 residues. CDR1 and CDR2 from the germline V gene are SGDLS and YYNGEE. V gave up 1 base and J gave up 3 bases; unmatched junction bases: 9. CDR3 coding DNA: TGTGCCAGCAGCGTAAGGGGCGGGAGAGTGTACACCGGGGAGCTGTTTTTT. It yields the protein CASSVRGGRVYTGELFF.